Below, one T cell receptor (beta chain) is given with its context. The data belong to a study of T cells in Graves' hyperthyroidism and ophthalmopathy. Inclusion characteristics of ophthalmopathy patients comprised a Clinical Activity Score of at least 3, a NOSPECS grade of at least 4, and duration under 3 months. This CDR3 has 15 amino acids. Per the germline V gene, CDR1 is LNHNV and CDR2 is YYDKDF (reference sequence). V lost 1 base and J lost 4, with 11 bases in between. TCR beta CDR3 sequences were amplified from RNA transcripts. First-round RT-PCR of the TCR CDR3 relied on the HTBI primer set. MiXCR was run by TCRdb on the multiplex PCR reads, yielding one entry per CDR3 protein. The data show about 37,000 distinct CDR3 sequences, 40% to 60% seen once.

This sequence joins TRBV15 and TRBJ2-1; D is perhaps TRBD1 or TRBD2 (6 bases each). The sequenced sample consisted of blood. The receptor was isolated from a man aged 40-49 years with Graves' ophthalmopathy. This chain's CDR3 is CATSRGGADYNEQFF. In nucleotides, the CDR3 is TGTGCCACCAGCAGAGGGGGGGCAGATTACAATGAGCAGTTCTTC. Full variable domain (missing parts from reference TRBV15 and TRBJ2-1): DAMVIQNPRYQVTQFGKPVTLSCSQTLNHNVMYWYQQKSSQAPKLLFHYYDKDFNNEADTPDNFQSRRPNTSFCFLDIRSPGLGDTAMYLCATSRGGADYNEQFFGPGTRLTVL.